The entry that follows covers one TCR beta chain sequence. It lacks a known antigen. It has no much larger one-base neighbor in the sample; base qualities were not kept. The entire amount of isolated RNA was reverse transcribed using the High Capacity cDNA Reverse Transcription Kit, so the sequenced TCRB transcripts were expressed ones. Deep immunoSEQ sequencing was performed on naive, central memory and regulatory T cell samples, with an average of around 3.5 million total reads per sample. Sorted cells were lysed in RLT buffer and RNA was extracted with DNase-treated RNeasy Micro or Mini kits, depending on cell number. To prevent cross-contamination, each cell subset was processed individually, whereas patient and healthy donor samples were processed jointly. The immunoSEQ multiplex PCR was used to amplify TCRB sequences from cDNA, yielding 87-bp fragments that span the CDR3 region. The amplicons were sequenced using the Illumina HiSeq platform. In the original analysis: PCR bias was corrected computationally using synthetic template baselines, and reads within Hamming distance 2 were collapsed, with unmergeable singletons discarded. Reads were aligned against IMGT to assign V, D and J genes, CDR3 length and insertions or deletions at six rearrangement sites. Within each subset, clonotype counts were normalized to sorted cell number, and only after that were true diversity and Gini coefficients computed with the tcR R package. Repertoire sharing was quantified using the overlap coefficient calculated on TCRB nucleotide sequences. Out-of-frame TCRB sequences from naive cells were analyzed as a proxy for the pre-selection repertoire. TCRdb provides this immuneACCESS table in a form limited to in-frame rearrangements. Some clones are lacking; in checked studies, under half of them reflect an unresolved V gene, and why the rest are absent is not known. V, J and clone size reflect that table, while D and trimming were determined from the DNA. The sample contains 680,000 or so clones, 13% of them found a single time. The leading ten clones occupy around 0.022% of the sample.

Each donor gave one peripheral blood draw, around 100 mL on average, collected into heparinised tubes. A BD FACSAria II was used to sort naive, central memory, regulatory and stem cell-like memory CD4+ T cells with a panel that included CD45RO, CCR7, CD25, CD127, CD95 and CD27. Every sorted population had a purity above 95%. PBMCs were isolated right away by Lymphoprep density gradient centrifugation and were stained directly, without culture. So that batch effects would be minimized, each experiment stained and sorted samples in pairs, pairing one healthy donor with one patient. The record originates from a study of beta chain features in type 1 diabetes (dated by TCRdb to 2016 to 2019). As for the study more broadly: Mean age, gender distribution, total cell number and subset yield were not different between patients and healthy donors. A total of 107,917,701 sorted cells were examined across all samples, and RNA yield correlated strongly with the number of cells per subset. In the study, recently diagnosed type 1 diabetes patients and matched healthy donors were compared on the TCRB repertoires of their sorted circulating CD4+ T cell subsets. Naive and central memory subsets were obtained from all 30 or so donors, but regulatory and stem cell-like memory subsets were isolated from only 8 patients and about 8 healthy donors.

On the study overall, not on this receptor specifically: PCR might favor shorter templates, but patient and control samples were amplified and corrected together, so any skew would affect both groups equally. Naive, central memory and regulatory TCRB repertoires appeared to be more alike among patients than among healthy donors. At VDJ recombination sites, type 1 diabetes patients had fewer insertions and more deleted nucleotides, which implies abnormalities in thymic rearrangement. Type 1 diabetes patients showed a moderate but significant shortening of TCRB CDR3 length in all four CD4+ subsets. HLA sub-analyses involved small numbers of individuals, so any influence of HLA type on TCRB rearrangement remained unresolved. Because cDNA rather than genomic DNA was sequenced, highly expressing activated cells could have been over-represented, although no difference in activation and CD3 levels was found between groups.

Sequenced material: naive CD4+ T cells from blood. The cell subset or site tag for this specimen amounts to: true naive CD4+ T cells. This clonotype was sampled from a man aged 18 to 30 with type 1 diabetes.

The nucleotide sequence reads TGTGCCAGCAGCTTAGATAGCGGGGGTGTCCAAGTGGCCCAGTACTTC. Its coded protein is CASSLDSGGVQVAQYF. The chain couples TRBV7-9 to TRBJ2-5, and TRBD2 aligns with 9 junction nucleotides. Trimming takes 1 base off V and 9 bases off J; junction bases not matched to a gene: 12. From the cysteine through the phenylalanine, the CDR3 covers 16 amino acids. CDR3 DNA only is kept here, 48 bases in frame from base 1. Per the germline V gene (reference sequence), SEHNR is the CDR1 and FQNEAQ is the CDR2.